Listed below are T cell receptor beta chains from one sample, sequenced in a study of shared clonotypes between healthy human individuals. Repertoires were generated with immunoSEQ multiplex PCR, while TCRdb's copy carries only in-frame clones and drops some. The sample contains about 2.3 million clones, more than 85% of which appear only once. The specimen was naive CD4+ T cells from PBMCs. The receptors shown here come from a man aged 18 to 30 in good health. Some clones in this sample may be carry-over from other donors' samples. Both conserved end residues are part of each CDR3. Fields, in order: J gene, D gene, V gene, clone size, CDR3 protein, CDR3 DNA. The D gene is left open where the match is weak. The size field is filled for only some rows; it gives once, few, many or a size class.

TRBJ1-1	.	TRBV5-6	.	CASSPYTNTEAFF	TGTGCCAGCAGCCCCTACACGAACACTGAAGCTTTCTTT
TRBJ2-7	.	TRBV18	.	CASSPSIPEQYF	TGTGCCAGCTCACCATCAATACCCGAGCAGTACTTC
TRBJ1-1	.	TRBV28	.	CASLDGTEAFF	TGTGCCAGCTTGGATGGGACTGAAGCTTTCTTT
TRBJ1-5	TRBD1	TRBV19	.	CASEPGQGVFFSNQPQHF	TGTGCCAGCGAACCGGGACAGGGGGTCTTTTTTAGCAATCAGCCCCAGCATTTT
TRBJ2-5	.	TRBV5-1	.	CASSLDSWETQYF	TGCGCCAGCAGCTTGGACAGTTGGGAGACCCAGTACTTC
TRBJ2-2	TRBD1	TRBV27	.	CATSYRGTGELFF	TGTGCCACCTCTTACAGGGGAACCGGGGAGCTGTTTTTT
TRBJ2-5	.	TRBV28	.	CASSDGQETQYF	TGTGCCAGCTCGGACGGACAAGAGACCCAGTACTTC
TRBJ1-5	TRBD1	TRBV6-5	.	CASSGTGNQPQHF	TGTGCCAGCAGCGGGACAGGGAATCAGCCCCAGCATTTT
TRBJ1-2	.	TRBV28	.	CASSLPGTDYGYTF	TGTGCCAGCAGCCTACCCGGGACGGACTATGGCTACACCTTC
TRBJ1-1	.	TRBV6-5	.	CASSSQVNTEAFF	TGTGCCAGCAGCAGTCAGGTGAACACTGAAGCTTTCTTT
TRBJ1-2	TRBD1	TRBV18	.	CASSPLGTGSVYGYTF	TGTGCCAGCTCACCGCTAGGGACAGGGAGTGTCTATGGCTACACCTTC
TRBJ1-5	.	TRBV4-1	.	CASSPPVRNNQPQHF	TGCGCCAGCAGCCCCCCGGTAAGGAACAATCAGCCCCAGCATTTT
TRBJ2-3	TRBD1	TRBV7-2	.	CASSLGQGFMTQYF	TGTGCCAGCAGCTTAGGACAGGGATTCATGACGCAGTATTTT
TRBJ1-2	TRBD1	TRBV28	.	CASSRPPGQGTLFYGYTF	TGTGCCAGCAGTCGACCCCCGGGACAGGGCACCCTTTTCTATGGCTACACCTTC
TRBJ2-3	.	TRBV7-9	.	CASSPGPSTDTQYF	TGTGCCAGCAGCCCAGGGCCGAGCACAGATACGCAGTATTTT
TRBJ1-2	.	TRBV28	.	CASSLSGLYGYTF	TGTGCCAGCAGTTTATCAGGGCTCTATGGCTACACCTTC
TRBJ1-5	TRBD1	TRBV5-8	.	CASSFWQGAGNQPQHF	TGTGCCAGCAGCTTTTGGCAGGGGGCCGGCAATCAGCCCCAGCATTTT
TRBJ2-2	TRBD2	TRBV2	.	CASSTGLAGGRELFF	TGTGCCAGCTCCACAGGGCTAGCGGGAGGCCGGGAGCTGTTTTTT
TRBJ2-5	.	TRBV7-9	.	CASSSGGETQYF	TGTGCCAGCAGCTCTGGAGGGGAGACCCAGTACTTC
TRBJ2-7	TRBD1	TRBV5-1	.	CASSIGQGAGEQYF	TGCGCCAGCAGCATAGGACAGGGGGCCGGCGAGCAGTACTTC
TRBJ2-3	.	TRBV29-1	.	CSVATGTDTQYF	TGCAGCGTAGCCACGGGCACAGATACGCAGTATTTT
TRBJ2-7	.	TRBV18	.	CASSPGPPYEQYF	TGTGCCAGCTCACCGGGACCTCCCTACGAGCAGTACTTC
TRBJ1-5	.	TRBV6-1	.	CASSPGPMRNQPQHF	TGTGCCAGCAGCCCCGGACCGATGCGAAATCAGCCCCAGCATTTT
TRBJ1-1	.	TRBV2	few	CASSGGGPNTEAFF	TGTGCCAGCAGTGGAGGAGGGCCGAACACTGAAGCTTTCTTT
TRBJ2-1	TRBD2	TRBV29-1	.	CSARPSGNYNEQFF	TGCAGCGCCCGCCCTAGCGGGAACTACAATGAGCAGTTCTTC
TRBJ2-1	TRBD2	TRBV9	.	CASSVGPAGGPHEQFF	TGTGCCAGCAGCGTAGGGCCAGCGGGAGGGCCGCATGAGCAGTTCTTC
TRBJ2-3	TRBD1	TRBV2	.	CASSRDRGETDTQYF	TGTGCCAGCAGTCGCGACAGGGGGGAGACAGATACGCAGTATTTT
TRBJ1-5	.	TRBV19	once	CASSTTGSNQPQHF	TGTGCCAGTAGTACTACTGGGAGCAATCAGCCCCAGCATTTT
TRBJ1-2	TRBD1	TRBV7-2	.	CASSTGVGANYGYTF	TGTGCCAGCAGTACAGGGGTTGGGGCTAACTATGGCTACACCTTC
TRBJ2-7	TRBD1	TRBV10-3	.	CAISDPDRGGLGPPYEQYF	TGTGCCATCAGTGACCCGGACAGGGGCGGATTGGGGCCCCCCTACGAGCAGTACTTC
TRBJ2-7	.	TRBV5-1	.	CASSPEPNSYEQYF	TGCGCCAGCAGCCCGGAACCTAACTCCTACGAGCAGTACTTC
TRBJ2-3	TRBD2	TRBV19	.	CAVGKRDTDTQYF	TGTGCCGTGGGGAAGCGGGACACAGATACGCAGTATTTT
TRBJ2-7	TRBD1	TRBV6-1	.	CASSEPGQGYEQYF	TGTGCCAGCAGTGAACCGGGACAGGGCTACGAGCAGTACTTC
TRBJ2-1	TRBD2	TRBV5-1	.	CASSPGGSGRASNSYNEQFF	TGCGCCAGCAGCCCCGGTGGTAGCGGGAGGGCCTCAAACTCCTACAATGAGCAGTTCTTC
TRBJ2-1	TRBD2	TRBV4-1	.	CASSQAAGVSYNEQFF	TGCGCCAGCAGCCAAGCGGCGGGAGTATCCTACAATGAGCAGTTCTTC
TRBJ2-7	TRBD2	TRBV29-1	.	CSVEKPGTSGSYEQYF	TGCAGCGTTGAAAAACCGGGGACTAGCGGCTCCTACGAGCAGTACTTC
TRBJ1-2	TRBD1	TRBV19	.	CASQDQGGGGYTF	TGTGCCAGTCAGGACCAGGGGGGAGGTGGCTACACCTTC
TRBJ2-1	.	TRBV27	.	CASSFFDRTYNEQFF	TGTGCCAGCAGTTTTTTCGACAGAACCTACAATGAGCAGTTCTTC
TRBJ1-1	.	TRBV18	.	CASSPGRGTEAFF	TGTGCCAGCTCACCGGGCAGAGGCACTGAAGCTTTCTTT
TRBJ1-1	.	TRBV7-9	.	CASSLQGTNTEAFF	TGTGCCAGCAGCTTACAGGGGACGAACACTGAAGCTTTCTTT
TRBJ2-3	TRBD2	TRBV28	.	CASSSTRGSGRGDTQYF	TGTGCCAGCAGTTCAACCCGGGGTAGCGGGAGAGGAGATACGCAGTATTTT
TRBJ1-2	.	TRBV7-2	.	CASSLQGSGGYTF	TGTGCCAGCAGCTTACAGGGGAGCGGCGGCTACACCTTC
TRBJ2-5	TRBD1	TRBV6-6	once	CASRQGSETQYF	TGTGCCAGCAGACAGGGGTCCGAGACCCAGTACTTC
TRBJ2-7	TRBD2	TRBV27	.	CASSLITLAGAAYEQYF	TGTGCCAGCAGTCTAATAACCCTAGCGGGAGCTGCCTACGAGCAGTACTTC
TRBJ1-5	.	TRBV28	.	CASSLIGQSFNQPQHF	TGTGCCAGCAGTTTGATCGGCCAGTCTTTCAATCAGCCCCAGCATTTT
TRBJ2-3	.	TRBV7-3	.	CASKFRTTADTQYF	TGTGCCAGCAAGTTTCGCACGACGGCAGATACGCAGTATTTT
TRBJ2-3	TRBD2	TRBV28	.	CASSFGKASGSLLYF	TGTGCCAGCAGTTTCGGAAAGGCTAGCGGGAGCCTCCTGTATTTT
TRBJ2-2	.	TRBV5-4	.	CASSIPSAGELFF	TGTGCCAGCAGCATACCGTCTGCCGGGGAGCTGTTTTTT
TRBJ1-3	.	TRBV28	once	CASTPIGVGPSGNTIYF	TGTGCCAGCACCCCCATCGGCGTGGGGCCCTCTGGAAACACCATATATTTT
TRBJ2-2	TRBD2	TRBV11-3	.	CASSLGGRGTGELFF	TGTGCCAGCAGCTTAGGCGGGAGAGGCACCGGGGAGCTGTTTTTT
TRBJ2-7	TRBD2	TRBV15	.	CATSRELQGTSGRVF	TGTGCCACCAGCAGAGAACTCCAGGGGACTAGCGGGAGGGTTTTC
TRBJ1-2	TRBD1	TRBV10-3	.	CAISEGTGGLYGYTF	TGTGCCATCAGTGAGGGAACAGGGGGCCTCTATGGCTACACCTTC